These 30 T cell receptor beta chains originate from one sample sequenced in a study of cytomegalovirus exposure and HLA in healthy donors. Primers included in the PCR were 60 Vbeta and 13 Jbeta primers. Measured with immunoSEQ multiplex PCR; TCRdb has only the in-frame clones, and not every one. There are about 140,000 clones in the sample; 82% occur only once, and under 10% lies in the top ten. The sequenced material came from PBMCs. The receptor source for this set is a woman aged 55-75 years in good health and CMV-seropositive.

V gene TRBV19 combines with J gene TRBJ2-7; D uncertain. CDR1 and CDR2 from the germline V gene are LNHDA and SQIVND (reference sequence). The CDR3 has 12 amino acids. V lost 3 bases and J lost 4, with 7 bases in between. The CDR3: CASSIGPYEQYF. The CDR3 region has the DNA TGTGCCAGTAGTATTGGCCCTTACGAGCAGTACTTC.

This clone was seen only once. The gene calls are TRBV28 and TRBJ2-3; TRBD2 might be the D (5 bases). The CDR3 consists of 16 residues. Trimming took off 5 bases at V and 10 bases at J, with 25 bases between the two ends. The V gene's germline CDR1 is MDHEN and CDR2 SYDVKM. The CDR3 here is CASSPFLAATFSAQYF. DNA for the CDR3: TGTGCCAGCAGTCCCTTCCTAGCCGCCACATTTTCGGCGCAGTATTTT.

This clone was picked up one time. The J gene is TRBJ1-2, the V gene TRBV28; 7 bases align to TRBD1. The CDR3 loop spans 16 amino acids. The germline CDR1 and CDR2 sequences are MDHEN and SYDVKM. With V trimmed by 6 bases and J by 0 bases, 10 bases remained unmatched. The CDR3 sequence: CASSNLVGTANYGYTF. The CDR3, as DNA: TGTGCCAGCAGCAACCTTGTGGGGACAGCTAACTATGGCTACACCTTC.

The chain recombines TRBV10-3 with TRBJ2-5; 11 bases fit TRBD1. V lost 6 bases and J lost 2; bases outside the gene matches: 2. The CDR3 is 14 amino acids. Germline V lookup: CDR1 ENHRY, CDR2 SYGVKD. In DNA, the CDR3 is TGTGCCATCAGGGGGGACAGGGGGCAAGAGACCCAGTACTTC. Its protein product is CAIRGDRGQETQYF.

The V gene is TRBV6-5, the J gene TRBJ2-3; TRBD2 matches 7 bases. The V gene's germline CDR1 is MNHEY and CDR2 SVGAGI. The CDR3 has 15 residues. V was pared by 5 bases and J by 1 base, with 6 bases of the junction left unmatched. The CDR3 bases are TGTGCCAGCAGTCGAACTACTAGCGGCACAGATACGCAGTATTTT. Encoded protein: CASSRTTSGTDTQYF.

The chain combines TRBV12-5 with TRBJ2-1, with 7 bases fitting TRBD1. With V trimmed by 4 bases and J by 5 bases, 2 bases remained unmatched. The V gene's germline CDR1 is LGHNT and CDR2 FRNRAP. This CDR3 has 13 amino acids. The CDR3 sequence: CASGSQGNNEQFF. CDR3 in DNA: TGTGCTAGTGGTTCACAGGGGAACAATGAGCAGTTCTTC.

This clone has just a few counts. The CDR3 is CASSSPGLGGKETQYF. As DNA, the CDR3 is TGTGCCAGCAGCTCTCCGGGACTAGGGGGAAAAGAGACCCAGTACTTC. V and J are TRBV28 and TRBJ2-5; TRBD2 aligns across 8 bases. This CDR3 comprises 16 residues. J gave up 3 bases and V 6 bases, and 12 bases lay outside the gene matches. Germline values: CDR1 MDHEN, CDR2 SYDVKM.

This clone was recorded once. V gene TRBV7-2 combines with J gene TRBJ2-2; weak D call: TRBD1 (5 bases). This CDR3 contains 16 residues. Between the trimmed V and J ends, which lost 4 bases and 4 bases, there was a span of 16 bases. Germline-derived CDR1 and CDR2 are SGHTA and FQGNSA. Here the CDR3 reads CASSSGQMPGTGELFF. CDR3 coding DNA: TGTGCCAGCAGCTCAGGACAAATGCCCGGCACCGGGGAGCTGTTTTTT.

The chain is built from TRBV2 and TRBJ2-7; TRBD1 agrees at 8 bases. Germline values: CDR1 SNHLY, CDR2 FYNNEI. The CDR3 contains 15 residues. With 4 bases clipped from V and 1 base from J, the junction kept 6 bases outside the gene matches. As DNA, the CDR3 is TGTGCCAGCAGTGTTTGGGACAGGACTTCCTACGAGCAGTACTTC. Encoded protein: CASSVWDRTSYEQYF.

The chain couples TRBV7-9 to TRBJ2-5; 9 positions agree with TRBD1. Germline V lookup: CDR1 SEHNR, CDR2 FQNEAQ (reference sequence). Unmatched junction bases numbered 12, after V lost 5 bases and J lost 5 bases. This CDR3 has 16 amino acids. The CDR3 spells CASSPLGQGLGETQYF. CDR3 DNA sequence: TGTGCCAGCAGCCCCCTAGGACAGGGGCTAGGGGAGACCCAGTACTTC.

A word on this clone: An end of the junction does not agree with germline; a read error may underlie this. The rearrangement uses TRBV11-3 and TRBJ2-1, with 10 bases that match TRBD2. The CDR3 has 16 residues. Per the germline V gene, CDR1 is SGHNT and CDR2 is YENEEA. The CDR3 protein is CASSFESGRLLAGVVF. The CDR3 nucleotides are TGTGCCAGCAGCTTTGAATCTGGCCGCCTTCTAGCGGGAGTGGTCTTC.

This clone was observed once. The junction departs from germline at one end; a sequencing error may be responsible. V is TRBV19 and J is TRBJ2-7, with 8 positions matching TRBD2. This CDR3 has 14 amino acids. Per germline, CDR1 LNHDA and CDR2 SQIVND (reference sequence). CDR3 amino acids: CASSASGRPYERYF. The CDR3, as DNA: TGTGCCAGTAGTGCTAGCGGGCGGCCCTACGAGCGGTACTTC.

The rearrangement links TRBV28 to TRBJ2-7; D is undetermined. The V gene lost 6 bases and the J gene lost 0 bases, with 6 bases spanning the gap. This CDR3 contains 12 residues. Germline V gene sequence: CDR1 MDHEN, CDR2 SYDVKM. In DNA form, the CDR3 reads TGTGCCAGCAGAGCTCGCTCCTACGAGCAGTACTTC. Translating it yields CASRARSYEQYF.

J is TRBJ2-2 and V is TRBV4-3; 9 positions agree with TRBD2. Germline trimming cut 1 base from V and 4 bases from J; bases unmatched to any gene: 7. The CDR3 totals 17 residues. Germline lookup yields CDR1 LGHNA and CDR2 YSLEER. CDR3 nucleotide sequence: TGCGCCAGCAGCCAAGCGGGCGGGAGGGCTGTCACCGGGGAGCTGTTTTTT. Translation: CASSQAGGRAVTGELFF.

This chain uses TRBV19 with TRBJ2-1, with 9 bases identical to TRBD2. This CDR3 spans 16 amino acids. The germline V gene has CDR1 LNHDA and CDR2 SQIVND (reference sequence). With V trimmed by 6 bases and J by 0 bases, 6 bases remained unmatched. DNA of the CDR3: TGTGCCAGTAGGGGACTAGCCCAAAGCTCCTACAATGAGCAGTTCTTC. It encodes CASRGLAQSSYNEQFF.

V is TRBV7-8 and J is TRBJ1-5; 11 positions agree with TRBD1. The CDR3 is made up of 17 amino acids. With V trimmed by 5 bases and J by 0 bases, 6 bases remained unmatched. CDR1 and CDR2 (germline): SGHVS, FQNEAQ. CDR3 sequence reads: CASSPGTGGNSNQPQHF. The CDR3 DNA follows: TGTGCCAGCAGCCCCGGGACAGGGGGGAATAGCAATCAGCCCCAGCATTTT.

The chain couples TRBV18 to TRBJ2-7; maybe TRBD1 (6 bases). Germline V gene data show CDR1 as KGHSH and CDR2 as LQKENI. The CDR3 consists of 15 residues. The germline V and J ends were trimmed by 5 bases and 0 bases, with 14 bases remaining between them. CDR3 nucleotides: TGTGCCAGCTCATTCTGGCAGGGGAGCTCCTACGAGCAGTACTTC. Translating gives CASSFWQGSSYEQYF.

V and J are TRBV30 and TRBJ2-3; 9 nucleotides line up with TRBD2. This CDR3 is 14 amino acids long. The V gene's germline CDR1 is GTSNPN and CDR2 SVGIG (reference sequence). Losses at the gene ends were 3 bases for V and 6 bases for J; bases not matched to a gene: 7. The CDR3 DNA follows: TGTGCCTGGAGGAGGCCCGGACTAGCGGATACGCAGTATTTT. Amino acid sequence: CAWRRPGLADTQYF. The whole variable domain, remainder taken from reference TRBV30 and TRBJ2-3, is SQTIHQWPATLVQPVGSPLSLECTVEGTSNPNLYWYRQAAGRGLQLLFYSVGIGQISSEVPQNLSASRPQDRQFILSSKKLLLSDSGFYLCAWRRPGLADTQYFGPGTRLTVL.

V usage is TRBV4-2 and J usage is TRBJ1-2; D not certain. The CDR3 is 13 amino acids. The V end lost 0 bases, the J end lost 8 bases, and 10 bases lay between the germline ends. Germline assignment: CDR1 LGHNA and CDR2 YNFKEQ. CDR3 coding DNA: TGTGCCAGCAGCCAAGATTCCCGGGGAGGCTACACCTTC. This codes for CASSQDSRGGYTF.

The rearrangement links TRBV28 to TRBJ2-5; TRBD1 is a possible D gene (5 bases). In germline, CDR1 is MDHEN, CDR2 SYDVKM. The ends were cut back, 7 bases at V and 3 bases at J, with 15 bases in the middle. The CDR3 length is 14 residues. CDR3 residues: CASTLGSTEETQYF. CDR3 in DNA: TGTGCCAGCACTTTGGGGTCGACAGAAGAGACCCAGTACTTC. The full variable domain, completed using reference TRBV28 and TRBJ2-5, is DVKVTQSSRYLVKRTGEKVFLECVQDMDHENMFWYRQDPGLGLRLIYFSYDVKMKEKGDIPEGYSVSREKKERFSLILESASTNQTSMYLCASTLGSTEETQYFGPGTRLLVL.

V is TRBV7-9 and J is TRBJ2-5; no reliable D call. V lost 4 bases to trimming and J lost 1 base, with 16 bases between them. This CDR3 comprises 16 residues. The germline gives CDR1 SEHNR, CDR2 FQNEAQ (reference sequence). CDR3 sequence reads: CASSSPFKPAQETQYF. CDR3 DNA: TGTGCCAGCAGCTCTCCCTTTAAGCCCGCCCAAGAGACCCAGTACTTC.

The chain uses TRBV2 and TRBJ2-1; TRBD2 agrees at 8 bases. The trim removed 3 bases at V and 6 bases at J, leaving 7 bases unmatched. The length of the CDR3 is 15 residues. CDR1 and CDR2 (germline): SNHLY, FYNNEI. The CDR3 reads CASSEVTSVSNEQFF. As DNA, the CDR3 is TGTGCCAGCAGTGAGGTGACTAGCGTTAGCAATGAGCAGTTCTTC. The variable domain in full, completed from reference TRBV2 and TRBJ2-1, reads EPEVTQTPSHQVTQMGQEVILRCVPISNHLYFYWYRQILGQKVEFLVSFYNNEISEKSEIFDDQFSVERPDGSNFTLKIRSTKLEDSAMYFCASSEVTSVSNEQFFGPGTRLTVL.

This clone turned up a few times. This chain joins TRBV19 and TRBJ1-5; D unresolved. V gave up 3 bases and J gave up 5 bases, with 14 bases separating them. Germline assignment: CDR1 LNHDA and CDR2 SQIVND (reference sequence). The CDR3 runs to 15 residues. This CDR3 is CASSIPRVNYQPQHF. The CDR3 coding sequence is TGTGCCAGTAGTATTCCGCGGGTTAATTATCAGCCCCAGCATTTT.

The J gene is TRBJ1-3, the V gene TRBV5-1, with unresolved D. This CDR3 comprises 14 residues. From germline, CDR1 is SGHRS and CDR2 YFSETQ. V was clipped by 4 bases and J by 3 bases, with 11 bases between them. The CDR3 spells CASSPSVVGNTIYF. CDR3 nucleotides: TGCGCCAGCAGCCCGTCGGTAGTTGGAAACACCATATATTTT.

The chain recombines TRBV28 with TRBJ1-1; tentative D call: TRBD1 (6 bases). The germline CDR1 and CDR2 sequences are MDHEN and SYDVKM. This CDR3 spans 16 amino acids. V was cut by 6 bases and J by 8 bases, with 25 bases left in between. Here the CDR3 reads CASRMEVKSGVREAFF. CDR3 in DNA: TGTGCCAGCAGAATGGAGGTTAAGTCAGGGGTAAGGGAAGCTTTCTTT.

The V gene is TRBV7-2, the J gene TRBJ2-3; no clear D. There are 12 residues in the CDR3. Germline V gives CDR1 SGHTA, CDR2 FQGNSA. The V and J ends lost 3 bases and 6 bases respectively, with 7 bases between them. For the CDR3, the DNA is TGTGCCAGCAGCTTTATAGAGGATACGCAGTATTTT. Protein sequence: CASSFIEDTQYF.

J is TRBJ2-7 and V is TRBV7-2, with 11 bases that match TRBD2. The CDR3 extends over 16 amino acids. The trim removed 1 base at V and 4 bases at J, leaving 6 bases unmatched. Germline CDR1 and CDR2: SGHTA and FQGNSA. The CDR3 protein is CASSLVSGRAQYEQYF. CDR3 nucleotide sequence: TGTGCCAGCAGCTTAGTTAGCGGGAGGGCCCAATACGAGCAGTACTTC.

A note on this clone: The junction does not match germline at one end; this may be a read error. This chain uses TRBV25-1 with TRBJ2-3, with 13 bases identical to TRBD2. The germline V gene has CDR1 MGHDK and CDR2 SYGVNS. The CDR3 length is 14 residues. The CDR3 DNA reads as TGTGCCTGCAGGACTAGCGGGAGTGCAGATACGCAGTATTTT. Its protein product is CACRTSGSADTQYF.

This clone was detected only once. CDR3 residues: CASSPPTSYNEQFF. CDR3 bases: TGTGCCAGCAGTCCACCGACTAGTTACAATGAGCAGTTCTTC. This chain links TRBV28 with TRBJ2-1; weak D call: TRBD2 (6 bases). CDR3 size: 14 residues. Germline assignment: CDR1 MDHEN and CDR2 SYDVKM. V lost 5 bases, J lost 4 bases, and 12 bases lay in between.

The chain combines TRBV5-4 with TRBJ2-3; 7 bases fit TRBD2. CDR1 and CDR2 from the germline V gene are SGHNT and YYREEE (reference sequence). J gave up 4 bases and V 0 bases, and 8 bases lay outside the gene matches. This CDR3 has 16 amino acids. CDR3 in DNA: TGTGCCAGCAGCTTGGCGGGCGGGAGCCGTGCAGATACGCAGTATTTT. Its protein product is CASSLAGGSRADTQYF.